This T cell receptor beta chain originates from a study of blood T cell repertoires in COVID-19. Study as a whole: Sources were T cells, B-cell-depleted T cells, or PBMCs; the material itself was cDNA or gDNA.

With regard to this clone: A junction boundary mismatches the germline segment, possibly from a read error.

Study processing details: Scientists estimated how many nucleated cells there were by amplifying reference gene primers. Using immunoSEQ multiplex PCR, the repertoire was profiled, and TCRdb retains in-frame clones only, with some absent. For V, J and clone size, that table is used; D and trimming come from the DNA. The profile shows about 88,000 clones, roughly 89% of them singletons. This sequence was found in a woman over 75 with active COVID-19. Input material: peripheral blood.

The CDR3 reads CASSLVGRNRGRWDQPQHF. The CDR3 nucleotides are TGTGCTAGCAGCTTAGTTGGTCGGAACAGGGGGCGGTGGGATCAGCCCCAGCATTTT. This chain uses TRBV7-7 with TRBJ1-5; 9 positions match TRBD1. The CDR3 is made up of 19 amino acids. Germline V gene lookup returns CDR1 SSHAT and CDR2 FNYEAQ (reference sequence). The full variable domain, rest sourced from reference TRBV7-7 and TRBJ1-5, is GAGVSQSPRYKVTKRGQDVTLRCDPISSHATLYWYQQALGQGPEFLTYFNYEAQPDKSGLPSDRFSAERPEGSISTLTIQRTEQRDSAMYRCASSLVGRNRGRWDQPQHFGDGTRLSIL.